The clone carrying this T cell receptor beta chain was found many times. Its antigen is still unknown. The length of the CDR3 is 14 residues. Germline CDR1 is SEHNR and CDR2 is FQNEAQ (reference sequence). V dropped 3 bases and J dropped 4; count of bases not matched to a gene: 3. Time point given: pre-sensitization, week 0. The treatment: therapeutic diphenylcyclopropenone sensitization with weekly scalp DPC. One entry per CDR3 protein, called by TCRdb with MiXCR from the RACE reads. This sample has tens of thousands of distinct CDR3 sequences, with roughly a tenth found just once. The data are from a study of human T cells and chemical hapten exposure. Study context: Application of 0.01% DPC to the upper back was done by patch test, with a reading at 6 days. Study results and caveats: A positive correlation with patch test score was found for PT1 expanded TCR counts.

The rearrangement uses TRBV7-9 and TRBJ2-3; 8 bases fit TRBD2. This clonotype was sampled from a man in his forties with alopecia areata. Some clones in this sample may be carry-over from other donors' samples. The specimen comprised whole blood, sampled in connection with sensitization to the hapten diphenylcyclopropenone (DPC). The CDR3 DNA reads as TGTGCCAGCAGCTTTCAAGCGGGAGCAGATACGCAGTATTTT. Its translation: CASSFQAGADTQYF.